Listed here are 8 T cell receptor beta chains from one sample, sequenced in a study of OX40 agonist ivuxolimab in advanced cancers. The table came from immunoSEQ multiplex PCR; TCRdb's copy has only in-frame clones and leaves some out. The sample includes about 54,000 clones, approximately 89% of them seen just once. The source material was CD4+ or CD8+ T cells sorted from blood, sampled in a trial of the OX40 agonist ivuxolimab. The receptors originated from an adult with an advanced solid tumor such as melanoma, head and neck, liver or kidney cancer.

This clone turned up a few times. The V gene is TRBV29-1, the J gene TRBJ2-1, with a possible D match to TRBD2 (6 bases). Germline V lookup: CDR1 SQVTM, CDR2 ANQGSEA. The CDR3 contains 13 residues. The CDR3, as DNA: TGCAGTTCCGACAGCGGGTATGTGAATGAGCAGTTCTTC. Translating it yields CSSDSGYVNEQFF.

V gene TRBV4-2 combines with J gene TRBJ1-1, with 7 bases aligning to TRBD1. The CDR3 extends over 14 amino acids. The germline gives CDR1 LGHNA, CDR2 YNFKEQ. V gave up 1 base and J gave up 7 bases; unmatched junction bases: 6. This CDR3 is CASSQAGQTIEAFF. In DNA, the CDR3 is TGTGCCAGCAGCCAAGCGGGACAGACTATTGAAGCTTTCTTT.

The chain uses TRBV7-2 and TRBJ1-6; D possibly corresponds to TRBD1 (5 bases). The length of the CDR3 is 15 residues. Germline assignment: CDR1 SGHTA and CDR2 FQGNSA. With 5 bases removed from V and 3 bases from J, the gap between germline ends came to 11 bases. The CDR3 sequence: CASSIRDVYNSPLHF. CDR3 nucleotide sequence: TGTGCCAGCAGCATTAGGGACGTCTATAATTCACCCCTCCACTTT.

CDR3 residues: CASSVRFYDEQFF. CDR3 in DNA: TGTGCCAGCAGCGTCCGGTTTTATGATGAGCAGTTCTTC. The V and J genes are TRBV9 and TRBJ2-1, with D unresolved. Trimming stripped 2 bases from V and 8 bases from J, with 11 bases between. The CDR3 loop spans 13 amino acids. Germline V lookup: CDR1 SGDLS, CDR2 YYNGEE.

The chain combines TRBV4-1 with TRBJ1-5; a possible D gene is TRBD1 (5 bases). Germline CDR1 reads MGHRA; CDR2 reads YSYEKL. The CDR3 length is 15 residues. Deletions cut 1 base from V and 7 bases from J, with 14 bases between. The CDR3 here is CASSQVGGSGQPQHF. The CDR3 DNA reads TGCGCCAGCAGCCAAGTTGGGGGGAGTGGGCAGCCCCAGCATTTT.

V is TRBV6-5 and J is TRBJ2-1; 8 positions agree with TRBD1. Germline loops: CDR1 MNHEY, CDR2 SVGAGI. J lost 7 bases, V lost 6 bases, and 8 bases had no gene match. This CDR3 has 14 amino acids. The CDR3 DNA sequence: TGTGCCAGCAGCCCGGGACAGGCACTAAATGAGCAGTTCTTC. Its translation is CASSPGQALNEQFF.

The CDR3 reads CASSERQGWNNEQFF. The CDR3 region has the DNA TGTGCCAGCAGTGAAAGGCAGGGGTGGAACAATGAGCAGTTCTTC. The chain uses TRBV2 and TRBJ2-1; D may be TRBD1 (6 bases). V shed 2 bases and J shed 5 bases, with 13 bases lying between them. The germline gives CDR1 SNHLY, CDR2 FYNNEI. The CDR3 consists of 15 residues.

V usage is TRBV6-4 and J usage is TRBJ2-1, with 7 bases lining up with TRBD2. With V trimmed by 0 bases and J by 4 bases, 3 bases remained unmatched. Germline values: CDR1 MRHNA, CDR2 SNTAGT. The CDR3 covers 15 residues. CDR3 sequence (DNA): TGTGCCAGCAGTGACTCGTCTAGCGGTTACAATGAGCAGTTCTTC. As protein: CASSDSSSGYNEQFF.